This T cell receptor (beta chain) stems from a study of human T cells and chemical hapten exposure. Study details: The upper back received 0.01% DPC by patch testing, with results read at 6 days.

Sample time point: pre-sensitization, week 0. Stated treatment: therapeutic diphenylcyclopropenone sensitization with weekly scalp DPC. MiXCR, run by TCRdb on the RACE reads, gives a single entry per CDR3 protein. The sample lists a few hundred thousand distinct CDR3 sequences; around 5.5% were seen once. V was shortened by 4 bases and J by 7 bases, with 5 bases between the two germline ends. CDR1 and CDR2 from the germline V gene are SGHTA and FQGNSA. CDR3 size: 12 residues. This material consisted of whole blood, taken in connection with sensitization to the hapten diphenylcyclopropenone (DPC). V and J are TRBV7-2 and TRBJ1-6; D unclear. The source of this sequence is a woman under 30 with alopecia areata. Some clones in this sample may be carry-over from other donors' samples. The chain's CDR3 is CASSSRNSPLHF. DNA for the CDR3: TGTGCCAGCAGCTCCCGGAATTCACCCCTCCACTTT.